Each of the 28 T cell receptor beta chains below was sequenced from the same sample in a study of T cell changes during pregnancy in multiple sclerosis. Only in-frame clones appear in the TCRdb table, and some are missing; sequencing was by immunoSEQ multiplex PCR. The sample lists 60,000 to 75,000 clones, roughly 93% occurring once. The source material was peripheral blood, sampled in the third trimester of pregnancy. All receptors come from a female donor with multiple sclerosis, enrolled in a pregnancy study.

The genes are TRBV7-9 and TRBJ2-5; 7 bases are shared with TRBD1. The germline gives CDR1 SEHNR, CDR2 FQNEAQ (reference sequence). CDR3 length: 15 amino acids. V was clipped by 5 bases and J by 3 bases; unmatched bases: 9. Written as DNA, the CDR3 is TGTGCCAGCAGCCAAGGGGGCATGGGGGAAGAGACCCAGTACTTC. Its protein is CASSQGGMGEETQYF.

The V and J genes are TRBV19 and TRBJ2-7; D ambiguous. V was pared by 6 bases and J by 0 bases, with 6 bases between. This CDR3 spans 12 amino acids. CDR1 is LNHDA, CDR2 SQIVND, per germline (reference sequence). The CDR3 DNA follows: TGTGCCAGTAGGTCGGGCTCCTACGAGCAGTACTTC. Amino acid sequence: CASRSGSYEQYF.

V gene TRBV10-3 combines with J gene TRBJ1-4; D ambiguous. V dropped 0 bases and J dropped 5 bases, with 13 bases sitting between them. The V gene's germline CDR1 is ENHRY and CDR2 SYGVKD. This CDR3 region has 16 residues. CDR3 sequence reads: CAISESKEGPNEKLFF. The CDR3 DNA follows: TGTGCCATCAGTGAGTCGAAGGAGGGTCCCAATGAAAAACTGTTTTTT.

The chain has TRBV28 and TRBJ1-5, with 7 bases matching TRBD1. The J segment lost 4 bases and the V segment lost 5 bases, leaving 11 bases of the junction unmatched. There are 16 residues in the CDR3. Germline loops: CDR1 MDHEN, CDR2 SYDVKM. The CDR3 loop is CASSHNKGGGNQPQHF. The CDR3 coding sequence is TGTGCCAGCAGTCACAATAAAGGGGGCGGAAATCAGCCCCAGCATTTT.

The CDR3 region is CATRPGPGELFF. Here the CDR3 DNA reads TGCGCCACCAGACCAGGGCCCGGGGAGCTGTTTTTT. The gene calls are TRBV4-1 and TRBJ2-2, with D possibly being TRBD1 (5 bases). V lost 10 bases and J lost 6, with 12 bases in between. The CDR3 runs to 12 residues. CDR1 and CDR2 from the germline V gene are MGHRA and YSYEKL.

The CDR3 spells CASSFRGGEKLFF. CDR3 nucleotides: TGTGCCAGCAGTTTCCGAGGGGGTGAAAAACTGTTTTTT. The chain joins TRBV7-6 to TRBJ1-4; a possible D gene is TRBD1 (6 bases). CDR1 and CDR2 from the germline V gene are SGHVS and FNYEAQ. Trimming pared 6 bases from V and 7 bases from J, leaving 12 bases between. CDR3 length: 13 amino acids.

CDR3 DNA sequence: TGTGCCAGCAGTGTGGGACAGGGCGAGAATTCACCCCTCCACTTT. Amino acids: CASSVGQGENSPLHF. The chain couples TRBV6-1 to TRBJ1-6, with TRBD1 matching over 9 bases. J lost 7 bases, V lost 4 bases, and 5 bases had no gene match. The CDR3 contains 15 residues. Germline V gene lookup returns CDR1 MNHNS and CDR2 SASEGT.

The J gene is TRBJ1-5, the V gene TRBV18; 7 nucleotides line up with TRBD1. Germline assignment: CDR1 KGHSH and CDR2 LQKENI. J was trimmed by 6 bases and V by 3 bases; bases with no gene match: 5. There are 14 residues in the CDR3. This CDR3 reads CASSPDQGGQPQHF. For the CDR3, the DNA is TGTGCCAGCTCACCGGACCAGGGGGGTCAGCCCCAGCATTTT.

V gene TRBV4-2 combines with J gene TRBJ1-6; 9 bases fit TRBD1. The trim removed 2 bases at V and 6 bases at J, leaving 5 bases unmatched. This CDR3 region has 16 residues. Germline CDR1 and CDR2: LGHNA and YNFKEQ. The CDR3 DNA is TGTGCCAGCAGCCAACAACAGGGGGCCGGTAATTCACCCCTCCACTTT. As protein: CASSQQQGAGNSPLHF.

This clone has only a few counts. The chain is built from TRBV7-3 and TRBJ2-7; the match to TRBD1 covers 8 bases. This CDR3 is 13 amino acids long. V shed 5 bases and J 5 bases; nucleotides not matched to a gene: 5. The germline V gene has CDR1 SGHTA and CDR2 FQGTGA. CDR3 region: CASSPTGQDEQYF. The CDR3 bases are TGTGCCAGCAGCCCAACGGGACAGGACGAGCAGTACTTC.

By sample fraction, this clone is medium-sized (0.01 to 0.1%). Different DNA sequences within this sample yield the same CDR3. The gene calls are TRBV9 and TRBJ2-2; the match to TRBD2 covers 8 bases. V lost 0 bases to trimming and J lost 5 bases; unmatched junction nucleotides: 3. This CDR3 region has 15 residues. The germline gives CDR1 SGDLS, CDR2 YYNGEE. The CDR3 sequence is CASSVETGGTGELFF. CDR3 sequence (DNA): TGTGCCAGCAGCGTAGAGACGGGGGGGACCGGGGAGCTGTTTTTT.

V and J are TRBV2 and TRBJ2-3; unclear D gene. Trimming pared 6 bases from V and 1 base from J, leaving 14 bases between. Germline values: CDR1 SNHLY, CDR2 FYNNEI. This CDR3 is built from 15 residues. The CDR3 DNA follows: TGTGCCAGCAGCTCACCCACTACTGGCACAGATACGCAGTATTTT. Protein sequence: CASSSPTTGTDTQYF.

This sequence joins TRBV6-1 and TRBJ2-7, with D unclear. The CDR3 is 11 amino acids. The V gene's germline CDR1 is MNHNS and CDR2 SASEGT. The ends were cut back, 6 bases at V and 8 bases at J, with 11 bases in the middle. CDR3 coding DNA: TGTGCCAGCAGGTCCCTTAGTCAGCAGTACTTC. It yields the protein CASRSLSQQYF.

The CDR3 loop reads CASSPPGAPGSGELFF. The CDR3 DNA reads as TGTGCCAGCTCACCCCCAGGGGCGCCCGGATCCGGGGAGCTGTTTTTT. V gene TRBV18 combines with J gene TRBJ2-2, with a possible D match to TRBD1 (6 bases). The CDR3 runs 16 residues. The germline V gene encodes CDR1 KGHSH and CDR2 LQKENI. V was clipped by 3 bases and J by 6 bases, with 17 bases between them.

This clone showed up just once. The chain is built from TRBV6-1 and TRBJ2-3; the match to TRBD2 covers 10 bases. V lost 4 bases to trimming and J lost 4 bases; unmatched junction nucleotides: 5. The length of the CDR3 is 15 residues. CDR1 and CDR2 (germline): MNHNS, SASEGT. CDR3 sequence: CASSGSSGGADTQYF. In DNA, the CDR3 is TGTGCCAGCAGTGGTTCGAGCGGGGGGGCAGATACGCAGTATTTT.

DNA of the CDR3: TGTGCCTGGAGTCGGCAGGGCCAAGAGACCCAGTACTTC. This codes for CAWSRQGQETQYF. The V gene is TRBV30, the J gene TRBJ2-5; D possibly corresponds to TRBD1 (5 bases). The CDR3 extends over 13 amino acids. V dropped 2 bases and J dropped 1 base, with 8 bases sitting between them. Germline V gene lookup returns CDR1 GTSNPN and CDR2 SVGIG (reference sequence).

V is TRBV28 and J is TRBJ1-4, with 9 positions matching TRBD1. The CDR3 length is 15 residues. Germline V lookup: CDR1 MDHEN, CDR2 SYDVKM. V lost 3 bases and J lost 4; bases outside the gene matches: 3. The CDR3 DNA reads TGTGCCAGCAGTTTGGGGACAGGGCGTAATGAAAAACTGTTTTTT. The encoded protein is CASSLGTGRNEKLFF.

The V gene is TRBV5-1, the J gene TRBJ2-5, with 11 bases aligning to TRBD1. Trimming took 0 bases from V and 7 from J; bases not matched to a gene: 2. This CDR3 is built from 14 residues. Germline assignment: CDR1 SGHRS and CDR2 YFSETQ. DNA of the CDR3: TGCGCCAGCAGCTTGGGGACAGGGGGCGGGACCCAGTACTTC. It encodes CASSLGTGGGTQYF.

The chain has TRBV5-6 and TRBJ2-5; TRBD2 agrees at 10 bases. The J segment lost 5 bases and the V segment lost 5 bases, leaving 12 bases of the junction unmatched. Germline lookup yields CDR1 SGHDT and CDR2 YYEEEE. The CDR3 has 16 amino acids. In DNA, the CDR3 is TGTGCCAGCAGTCCCGGGGTAGCGGGGGGCAGGGAGACCCAGTACTTC. Its translation is CASSPGVAGGRETQYF.

V usage is TRBV5-1 and J usage is TRBJ2-3; 16 bases are shared with TRBD2. This CDR3 contains 18 residues. Trimming took 3 bases from V and 3 from J; bases not matched to a gene: 7. Germline values: CDR1 SGHRS, CDR2 YFSETQ. The DNA for the CDR3 is TGCGCCAGCAGCTCAGGAGGGACTAGCGGGGGGGCTACAGATACGCAGTATTTT. Protein product: CASSSGGTSGGATDTQYF.

The chain joins TRBV7-2 to TRBJ2-3; 9 positions match TRBD2. V dropped 5 bases and J dropped 3; count of bases not matched to a gene: 9. The CDR3 extends over 16 amino acids. Germline CDR1 reads SGHTA; CDR2 reads FQGNSA. In DNA form, the CDR3 reads TGTGCCAGCAGCGCCTCCTCGCGGGGGGGAACAGATACGCAGTATTTT. As protein: CASSASSRGGTDTQYF.

This sequence joins TRBV7-2 and TRBJ2-4, with no clear D. V was shortened by 4 bases and J by 0 bases, with 10 bases between the two germline ends. The CDR3 length is 15 residues. CDR1 is SGHTA and CDR2 is FQGNSA in the germline V gene. In nucleotides, the CDR3 is TGTGCCAGCAGCTACTTACCACTAGCCAAAAACATTCAGTACTTC. Amino acid sequence: CASSYLPLAKNIQYF.

The chain joins TRBV5-1 to TRBJ1-6, with 9 bases fitting TRBD1. J gave up 8 bases and V 4 bases, and 7 bases lay outside the gene matches. The germline V gene has CDR1 SGHRS and CDR2 YFSETQ. CDR3 length: 15 amino acids. CDR3 amino acids: CASSARDRDYSPLHF. The CDR3 region has the DNA TGCGCCAGCAGCGCAAGGGACAGGGATTATTCACCCCTCCACTTT.

The chain couples TRBV6-6 to TRBJ2-7; 7 nucleotides agree with TRBD1. The CDR3 runs to 15 residues. Germline CDR1 reads MNHNY; CDR2 reads SVGAGI (reference sequence). Unmatched junction bases numbered 2, after V lost 0 bases and J lost 0 bases. CDR3 in amino acids: CASSYSGDSSYEQYF. The CDR3 nucleotides read TGTGCCAGCAGTTACTCCGGGGACAGCTCCTACGAGCAGTACTTC.

The sample holds one count of this clone. V and J are TRBV27 and TRBJ1-1, with a possible D match to TRBD1 (5 bases). Germline CDR1 is MNHEY and CDR2 is SMNVEV (reference sequence). Trimming pared 1 base from V and 3 bases from J, leaving 9 bases between. The CDR3 contains 14 residues. CDR3 bases: TGTGCCAGCAGTTTATTTGACAGTTACACTGAAGCTTTCTTT. It is translated as CASSLFDSYTEAFF.

The rearrangement uses TRBV4-1 and TRBJ1-5; the match to TRBD1 covers 9 bases. There are 15 residues in the CDR3. Germline-derived CDR1 and CDR2 are MGHRA and YSYEKL. J was trimmed by 1 base and V by 4 bases; bases with no gene match: 2. The CDR3 region is CASSRGTGSNQPQHF. In DNA form, the CDR3 reads TGCGCCAGCAGCCGGGGGACAGGGAGCAATCAGCCCCAGCATTTT.

This clone was counted a few times. The chain uses TRBV2 and TRBJ2-6; D not resolved. CDR3 size: 16 residues. V lost 3 bases to trimming and J lost 0 bases, with 9 bases between them. The germline CDR1 and CDR2 sequences are SNHLY and FYNNEI. This CDR3 reads CASSEMQVSGANVLTF. CDR3 nucleotides: TGTGCCAGCAGTGAGATGCAGGTCTCTGGGGCCAACGTCCTGACTTTC.

V and J are TRBV5-4 and TRBJ2-1; 7 nucleotides agree with TRBD1. V was clipped by 3 bases and J by 5 bases; unmatched bases: 8. Germline CDR1 reads SGHNT; CDR2 reads YYREEE (reference sequence). The CDR3 has 15 amino acids. DNA for the CDR3: TGTGCCAGCAGCTCAACCGGGACAGTTAACAATGAGCAGTTCTTC. This gives the protein CASSSTGTVNNEQFF.